This T cell receptor beta chain was profiled in a study of cytomegalovirus exposure and HLA in healthy donors. Worth noting for this clone: The antigen is unknown. Within the sample, other DNA sequences also encode this same CDR3.

Primers: 60 Vbeta forward and 13 Jbeta reverse. Methods used by the authors: Later analysis identified 65 million to 80 million unique TCR beta chains, roughly 11 million shared. Sequenced by immunoSEQ multiplex PCR; TCRdb stores in-frame clones only, minus some. From that table come the V and J calls and clone size; the DNA was used to work out D and trimming. The sample has roughly 100,000 clones, 60% to 85% seen once. Study-wide results and limits: The authors later found HLA-associated TCR beta chains more clonally expanded than equally common others.

The specimen sequenced was PBMCs. This receptor was taken from a male donor in good health and CMV-seronegative.

CDR3 sequence reads: CASSPGQSYNEQFF. Here the CDR3 DNA reads TGTGCCAGCTCACCTGGTCAGTCCTACAATGAGCAGTTCTTC. The chain couples TRBV18 to TRBJ2-1; no clear D. Deletions cut 3 bases from V and 1 base from J, with 7 bases between. The CDR3 extends over 14 amino acids. The germline V gene has CDR1 KGHSH and CDR2 LQKENI.